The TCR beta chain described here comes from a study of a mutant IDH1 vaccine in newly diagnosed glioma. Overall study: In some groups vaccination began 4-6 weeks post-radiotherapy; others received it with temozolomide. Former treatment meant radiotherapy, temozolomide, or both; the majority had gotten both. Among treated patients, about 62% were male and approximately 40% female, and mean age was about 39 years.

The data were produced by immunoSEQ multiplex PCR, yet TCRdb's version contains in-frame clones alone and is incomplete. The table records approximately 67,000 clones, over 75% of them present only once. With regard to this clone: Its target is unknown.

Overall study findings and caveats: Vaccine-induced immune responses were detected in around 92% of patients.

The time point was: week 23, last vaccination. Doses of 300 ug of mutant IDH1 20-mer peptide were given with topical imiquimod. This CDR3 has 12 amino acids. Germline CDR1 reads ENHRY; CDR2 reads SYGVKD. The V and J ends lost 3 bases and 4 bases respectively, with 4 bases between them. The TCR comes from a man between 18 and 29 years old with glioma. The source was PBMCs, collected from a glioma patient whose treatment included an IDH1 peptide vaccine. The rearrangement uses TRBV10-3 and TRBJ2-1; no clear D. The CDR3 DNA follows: TGTGCCATCAGTGAAACATACAATGAGCAGTTCTTC. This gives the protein CAISETYNEQFF.